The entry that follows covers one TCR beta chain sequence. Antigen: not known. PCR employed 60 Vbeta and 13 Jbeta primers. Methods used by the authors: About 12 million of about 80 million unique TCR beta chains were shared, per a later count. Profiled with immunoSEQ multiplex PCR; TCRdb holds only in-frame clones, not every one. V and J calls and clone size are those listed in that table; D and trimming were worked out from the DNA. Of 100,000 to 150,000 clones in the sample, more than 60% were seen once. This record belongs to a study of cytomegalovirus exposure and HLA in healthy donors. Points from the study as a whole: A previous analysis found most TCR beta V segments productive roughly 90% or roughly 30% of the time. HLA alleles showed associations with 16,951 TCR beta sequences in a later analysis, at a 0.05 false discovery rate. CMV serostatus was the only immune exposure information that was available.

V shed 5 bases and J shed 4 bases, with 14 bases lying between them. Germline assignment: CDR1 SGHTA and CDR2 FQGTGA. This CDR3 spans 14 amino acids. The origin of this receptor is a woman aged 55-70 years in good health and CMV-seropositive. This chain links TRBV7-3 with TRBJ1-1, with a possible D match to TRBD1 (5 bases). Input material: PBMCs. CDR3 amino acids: CASSPQGAPTEAFF. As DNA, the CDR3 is TGTGCCAGCAGCCCCCAGGGCGCCCCCACTGAAGCTTTCTTT.